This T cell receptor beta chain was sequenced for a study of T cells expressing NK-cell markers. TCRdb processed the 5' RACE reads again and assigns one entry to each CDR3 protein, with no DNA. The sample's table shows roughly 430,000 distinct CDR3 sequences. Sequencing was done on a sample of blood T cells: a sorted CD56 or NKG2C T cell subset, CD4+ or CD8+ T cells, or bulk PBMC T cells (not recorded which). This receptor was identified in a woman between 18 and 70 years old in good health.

The CDR3 here is CATSDSRDGQPQHF. The chain recombines TRBV24-1 with TRBJ1-5; TCRdb's D call of TRBD1 is untestable without DNA. Per the germline V gene, CDR1 is KGHDR and CDR2 is SFDVKD. The CDR3 length is 14 residues.